The clone carrying this TCR beta chain occurred once. As yet, its antigen is unknown. These data are taken from a study of PD-1 blockade in classical Hodgkin lymphoma. Notes on the study in general: Whereas CD4+ TCR diversity had risen significantly by C4D1, CD8+ TCR diversity had not.

The data were produced by immunoSEQ multiplex PCR, yet TCRdb's version contains in-frame clones alone and is incomplete. This table has around 150,000 clones, about 78% appearing once. All patients experienced relapse after autologous stem cell transplantation, and brentuximab vedotin exposure was variable. Germline assignment: CDR1 KGHSH and CDR2 LQKENI. J was trimmed by 7 bases and V by 3 bases; bases with no gene match: 5. CDR3 length equals 14 residues. The TCR sequence derives from a human donor with classical Hodgkin lymphoma. The source was peripheral blood mononuclear cells (PBMCs), collected before the second cycle of nivolumab. The rearrangement joins TRBV18 to TRBJ2-1, with 8 bases fitting TRBD2. CDR3 sequence (DNA): TGTGCCAGCTCACCCAGCGGGAGTGTAAATGAGCAGTTCTTC. Amino acids: CASSPSGSVNEQFF.